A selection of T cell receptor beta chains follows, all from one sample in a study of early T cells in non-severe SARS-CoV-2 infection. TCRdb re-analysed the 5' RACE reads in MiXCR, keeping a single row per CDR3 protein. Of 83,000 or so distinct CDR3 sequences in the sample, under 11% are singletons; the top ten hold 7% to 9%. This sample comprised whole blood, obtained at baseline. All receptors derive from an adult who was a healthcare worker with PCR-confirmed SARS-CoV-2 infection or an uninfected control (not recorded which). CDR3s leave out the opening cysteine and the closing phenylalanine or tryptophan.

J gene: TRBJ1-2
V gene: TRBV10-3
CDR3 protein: AISGGQGSYGYT

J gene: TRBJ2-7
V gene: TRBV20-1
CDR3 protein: SAIDDRSSYEQY

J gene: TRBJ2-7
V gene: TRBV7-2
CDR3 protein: ASSSAGTSVVAQY

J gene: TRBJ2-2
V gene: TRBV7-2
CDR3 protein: ASSFRTSRTGELF

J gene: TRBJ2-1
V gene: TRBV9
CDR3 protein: ASRRESSYNEQF

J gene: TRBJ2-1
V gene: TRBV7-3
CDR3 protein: ASSVQGANEQF

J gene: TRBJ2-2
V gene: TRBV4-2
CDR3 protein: ASSLDDPAGELF

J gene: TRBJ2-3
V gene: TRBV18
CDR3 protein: ASSPSGADTQY

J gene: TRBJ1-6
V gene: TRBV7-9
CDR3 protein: ASSLQARGNSPLH

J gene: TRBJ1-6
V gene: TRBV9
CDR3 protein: ASSPQGQVSPLH

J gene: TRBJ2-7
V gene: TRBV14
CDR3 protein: ASSPKPQWDEQY

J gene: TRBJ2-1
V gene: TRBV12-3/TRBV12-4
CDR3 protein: ASTVAGSYNEQF

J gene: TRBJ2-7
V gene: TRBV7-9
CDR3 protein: ASSGGLTGAYEQY

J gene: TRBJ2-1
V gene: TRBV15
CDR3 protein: ATSRRTSGRAEQF

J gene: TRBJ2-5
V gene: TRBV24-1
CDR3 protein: ATSDDPGPQETQY

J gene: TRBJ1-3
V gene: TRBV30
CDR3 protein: AWSVGRSGNTIY

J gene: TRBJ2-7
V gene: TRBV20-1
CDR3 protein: SARGPGLAEFYEQY

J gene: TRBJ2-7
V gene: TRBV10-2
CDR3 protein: ASSAGTGSYEQY